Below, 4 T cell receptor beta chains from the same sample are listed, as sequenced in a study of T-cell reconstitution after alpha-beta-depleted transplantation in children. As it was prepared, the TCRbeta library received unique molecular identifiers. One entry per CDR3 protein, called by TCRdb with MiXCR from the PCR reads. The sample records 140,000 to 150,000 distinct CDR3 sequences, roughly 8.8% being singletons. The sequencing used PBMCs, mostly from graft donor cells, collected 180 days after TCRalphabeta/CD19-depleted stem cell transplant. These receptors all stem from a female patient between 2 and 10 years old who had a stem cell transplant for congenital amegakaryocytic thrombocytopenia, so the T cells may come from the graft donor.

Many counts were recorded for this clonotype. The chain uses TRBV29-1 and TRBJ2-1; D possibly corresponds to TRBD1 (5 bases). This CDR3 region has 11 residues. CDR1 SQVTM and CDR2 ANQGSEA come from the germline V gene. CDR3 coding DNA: TGCAAAGGGGCAGTTTACAATGAGCAGTTCTTC. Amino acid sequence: CKGAVYNEQFF.

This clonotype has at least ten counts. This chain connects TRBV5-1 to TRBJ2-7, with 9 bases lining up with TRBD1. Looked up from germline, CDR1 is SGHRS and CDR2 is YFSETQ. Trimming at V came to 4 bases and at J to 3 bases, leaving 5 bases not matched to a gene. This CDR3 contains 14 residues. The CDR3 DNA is TGCGCCAGCAGCACTGGACAGGGGTACTACGAGCAGTACTTC. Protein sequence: CASSTGQGYYEQYF.

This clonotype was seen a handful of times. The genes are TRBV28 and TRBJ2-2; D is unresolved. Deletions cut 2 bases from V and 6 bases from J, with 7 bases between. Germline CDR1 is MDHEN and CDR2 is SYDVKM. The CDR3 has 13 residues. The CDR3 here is CASSLIPAGELFF. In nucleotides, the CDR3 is TGTGCCAGCAGTTTAATCCCCGCCGGGGAGCTGTTTTTT.

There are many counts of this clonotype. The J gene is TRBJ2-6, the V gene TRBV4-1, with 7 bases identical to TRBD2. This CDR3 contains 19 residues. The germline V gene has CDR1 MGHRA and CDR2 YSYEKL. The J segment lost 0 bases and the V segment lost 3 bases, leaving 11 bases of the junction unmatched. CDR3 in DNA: TGCGCCAGCAGCCAGAGGGACTACCGATACGGCTCTGGGGCCAACGTCCTGACTTTC. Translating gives CASSQRDYRYGSGANVLTF.